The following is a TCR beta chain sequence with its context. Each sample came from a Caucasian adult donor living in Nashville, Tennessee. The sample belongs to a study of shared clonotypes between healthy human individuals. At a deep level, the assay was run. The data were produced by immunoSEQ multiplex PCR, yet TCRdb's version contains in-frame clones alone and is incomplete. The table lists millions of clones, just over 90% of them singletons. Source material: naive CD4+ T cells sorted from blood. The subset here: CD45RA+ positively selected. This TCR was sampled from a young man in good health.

The CDR3 sequence is CASETGERGAPLHF. CDR3 DNA: TGTGCCAGCGAGACAGGGGAAAGGGGAGCACCCCTCCACTTT. This chain uses TRBV19 with TRBJ1-6, with TRBD1 matching 8 bases. This CDR3 has 14 residues. Germline values: CDR1 LNHDA, CDR2 SQIVND (reference sequence). V shed 9 bases and J 11 bases; nucleotides not matched to a gene: 12.